A single sample is the source of the 28 T cell receptor beta chains below, sequenced in a study of blood T cells in healthy people across ages. With a J-beta primer mix and a sample-barcoded 5' primer, a second PCR ran about 7 to 12 cycles. TCRdb re-derived calls from the 5' RACE reads in MiXCR, one entry per CDR3 protein. Of about 1.8 million distinct CDR3 sequences listed, around 50% were seen once; the top ten hold over 2%. The sequencing sample was made of blood. Receptor source: a woman in her 40s in good health.

This clonotype occurred once. CDR3 DNA: TGTGCCAGCAGTTGGGACGGATTTAACTATGGCTACACCTTC. Its protein product is CASSWDGFNYGYTF. This chain connects TRBV6-2 or TRBV6-3 to TRBJ1-2; possibly TRBD1 for D (5 bases). Germline V gene sequence: CDR1 MNHEY, CDR2 SVGEGT. Trimming pared 4 bases from V and 1 base from J, leaving 10 bases between. This CDR3 has 14 amino acids.

The sample holds a few counts of this clonotype. This chain connects TRBV27 to TRBJ1-5; possible D gene TRBD1, 5 bases. Trimming removed 4 bases from V and 2 bases from J, with 9 bases in between. Germline V lookup: CDR1 MNHEY, CDR2 SMNVEV (reference sequence). The CDR3 spans 14 residues. CDR3 DNA sequence: TGTGCCAGCAGTTCAGGGTTGCGCAATCAGCCCCAGCATTTT. Amino acids: CASSSGLRNQPQHF.

This chain uses TRBV7-2 with TRBJ2-7; TRBD2 aligns across 9 bases. This CDR3 has 16 residues. The V gene's germline CDR1 is SGHTA and CDR2 FQGNSA. V trimming: 5 bases; J trimming: 7 bases; junction bases outside the gene matches: 15. DNA of the CDR3: TGTGCCAGCAGCCCCAGAGGACAGCGGGGGGCCAATGAGCAGTACTTC. Translated, it gives CASSPRGQRGANEQYF.

This clonotype was counted between two and nine times. V usage is TRBV9 and J usage is TRBJ2-1, with D possibly being TRBD1 (5 bases). Looked up from germline, CDR1 is SGDLS and CDR2 is YYNGEE. Trimming left V 1 base short and J 9 bases short, with 11 bases between. The CDR3 has 13 residues. The CDR3 DNA reads TGTGCCAGCAGCGTATCCTCAGGGCGTGAGCAGTTCTTC. This encodes CASSVSSGREQFF.

V is TRBV4-2 and J is TRBJ2-1; weak D call: TRBD1 (6 bases). The CDR3 is made up of 13 amino acids. V lost 4 bases, J lost 8 bases, and 12 bases lay in between. The germline CDR1 and CDR2 sequences are LGHNA and YNFKEQ. The CDR3 loop reads CASSRGPGDEQFF. The CDR3, as DNA: TGTGCCAGCAGCCGGGGCCCAGGGGATGAGCAGTTCTTC.

The chain employs TRBV20-1 and TRBJ2-6; 7 bases fit TRBD1. This CDR3 is built from 17 residues. Germline V gene lookup returns CDR1 DFQATT and CDR2 SNEGSKA (reference sequence). The V segment lost 0 bases and the J segment 2 bases; nucleotides outside the gene matches: 7. CDR3 residues: CSARDPRTGAGANVLTF. The DNA of the CDR3 is TGCAGTGCTAGAGACCCGAGAACAGGGGCTGGGGCCAACGTCCTGACTTTC.

This chain links TRBV5-1 with TRBJ2-2, with a possible D match to TRBD1 (5 bases). Germline V gene lookup returns CDR1 SGHRS and CDR2 YFSETQ. The CDR3 totals 14 residues. V gave up 4 bases and J gave up 6 bases, with 13 bases separating them. CDR3 in DNA: TGCGCCAGCAGCGCTCATCAGGGCTCCGGGGAGCTGTTTTTT. This encodes CASSAHQGSGELFF.

J is TRBJ2-1 and V is TRBV11-1; TRBD2 matches 9 bases. Trimming at V came to 0 bases and at J to 0 bases, leaving 15 bases not matched to a gene. The CDR3 extends over 21 amino acids. The germline V gene encodes CDR1 SGHAT and CDR2 FQDESV (reference sequence). CDR3 amino acids: CASSLALGTSGGPSSYNEQFF. The CDR3 bases are TGTGCCAGCAGCTTAGCCCTCGGGACCAGCGGGGGGCCAAGCTCCTACAATGAGCAGTTCTTC.

In this sample, this clonotype turned up a few times. The chain is built from TRBV5-5 and TRBJ2-7; D uncertain. V was shortened by 2 bases and J by 2 bases, with 14 bases between the two germline ends. The CDR3 is 15 residues long. Germline-derived CDR1 and CDR2 are SGHKS and YYEKEE (reference sequence). The CDR3 DNA sequence: TGTGCCAGCAGCTTATCACCGACTGGTCCCTACGAGCAGTACTTC. It specifies CASSLSPTGPYEQYF.

This chain uses TRBV18 with TRBJ2-3; D is possibly TRBD2 (6 bases). In germline, CDR1 is KGHSH, CDR2 LQKENI. This CDR3 has 15 amino acids. Trimming shortened V by 0 bases and J by 5 bases, and 12 bases separated the two germline ends. CDR3 in amino acids: CASSPPREGGDTQYF. Written as DNA, the CDR3 is TGTGCCAGCTCACCACCCAGAGAGGGAGGAGATACGCAGTATTTT.

CDR3 bases: TGTGCCAGCAGCCCCCTAGGGGCGATTCGGGCAGATACGCAGTATTTT. Protein sequence: CASSPLGAIRADTQYF. The chain combines TRBV28 with TRBJ2-3; D may be TRBD1 (5 bases). Germline loops: CDR1 MDHEN, CDR2 SYDVKM. The CDR3 totals 16 residues. Trimming took off 6 bases at V and 4 bases at J, with 20 bases between the two ends.

CDR3 region: CASSWMDTEAFF. The CDR3, as DNA: TGTGCCAGCAGTTGGATGGACACTGAAGCTTTCTTT. The gene calls are TRBV6-5 and TRBJ1-1; D is ambiguous. The CDR3 runs 12 residues. CDR1 and CDR2 from the germline V gene are MNHEY and SVGAGI. V lost 4 bases to trimming and J lost 3 bases, with 6 bases between them.

The chain employs TRBV28 and TRBJ2-1; 8 positions match TRBD1. The V and J ends lost 1 base and 7 bases, in that order; junction bases with no gene match: 6. Germline CDR1 MDHEN, CDR2 SYDVKM. The CDR3 runs to 15 residues. CDR3 bases: TGTGCCAGCAGTTTATCAGGGGGCGGACAAAATGAGCAGTTCTTC. Amino acids: CASSLSGGGQNEQFF.

This clonotype was seen once. This rearrangement joins TRBV20-1 to TRBJ1-1; the match to TRBD1 covers 9 bases. CDR3 length equals 12 residues. The V segment lost 3 bases and the J segment 6 bases; nucleotides outside the gene matches: 2. Germline V lookup: CDR1 DFQATT, CDR2 SNEGSKA (reference sequence). The CDR3 nucleotides are TGCAGTGCTAGGGGACAGGGCTCTGAAGCTTTCTTT. It translates to CSARGQGSEAFF.

This clonotype has just a few counts. In nucleotides, the CDR3 is TGCGCCAGCAGCTTCGAAGTAATCTATGGCTACACCTTC. Protein: CASSFEVIYGYTF. The V call is TRBV5-1, the J call TRBJ1-2; D is uncertain. With 2 bases removed from V and 4 bases from J, the gap between germline ends came to 9 bases. CDR3 length: 13 residues. The V gene's germline CDR1 is SGHRS and CDR2 YFSETQ.

This clonotype showed up just a few times. The chain recombines TRBV27 with TRBJ2-5; the D gene is possibly TRBD1 (5 bases). Germline V gives CDR1 MNHEY, CDR2 SMNVEV (reference sequence). The CDR3 totals 13 residues. V was shortened by 3 bases and J by 3 bases, with 8 bases between the two germline ends. CDR3: CASSLTVKETQYF. CDR3 bases: TGTGCCAGCAGTTTGACAGTCAAAGAGACCCAGTACTTC.

The chain combines TRBV25-1 with TRBJ2-4, with D unresolved. The J call may not be correct, given that the DNA end is closer to TRBJ2-7. Germline lookup yields CDR1 MGHDK and CDR2 SYGVNS. The CDR3 sequence is 15 residues long. The CDR3 region is CASSEAAGLKYEQYF. In DNA form, the CDR3 reads TGTGCCAGCAGTGAAGCGGCAGGTCTAAAATACGAGCAGTACTTC.

This clonotype has just a few counts. The gene calls are TRBV27 and TRBJ1-1; D call uncertain. CDR3 size: 13 residues. V was shortened by 2 bases and J by 7 bases, with 11 bases between the two germline ends. Germline V CDR1 and CDR2: MNHEY, SMNVEV (reference sequence). The DNA for the CDR3 is TGTGCCAGCAGTTTAACTCCCTCAAATGAAGCTTTCTTT. As protein: CASSLTPSNEAFF.

Many counts were recorded for this clonotype. V gene TRBV7-2 combines with J gene TRBJ1-4; D might be TRBD1 (6 bases). Germline loops: CDR1 SGHTA, CDR2 FQGNSA. The CDR3 covers 15 residues. The germline V and J ends were trimmed by 1 base and 6 bases, with 12 bases remaining between them. The CDR3 DNA reads as TGTGCCAGCAGCTTAGGGAAACAGGGATATGAAAAACTGTTTTTT. Protein product: CASSLGKQGYEKLFF.

This chain uses TRBV12-3 or TRBV12-4 with TRBJ2-1; no reliable D call. V dropped 3 bases and J dropped 4 bases, with 10 bases sitting between them. There are 14 residues in the CDR3. The CDR3 region is CASSFQDRYNEQFF. The CDR3 DNA reads TGTGCCAGCAGTTTTCAGGACCGTTACAATGAGCAGTTCTTC.

V usage is TRBV7-2 and J usage is TRBJ2-3; 11 bases are shared with TRBD2. This CDR3 is built from 17 residues. The V gene end was trimmed by 2 bases and the J gene end by 2 bases; junction bases not matched to a gene: 6. Germline V gives CDR1 SGHTA, CDR2 FQGNSA. Written as DNA, the CDR3 is TGTGCCAGCAGCTTACCGGCTAGCGGGGGGAACACAGATACGCAGTATTTT. Translation: CASSLPASGGNTDTQYF.

V is TRBV20-1 and J is TRBJ2-1; D gene ambiguous. CDR1 is DFQATT, CDR2 SNEGSKA, per germline (reference sequence). V lost 3 bases and J 6 bases, leaving 6 bases between the germline ends. There are 11 residues in the CDR3. The CDR3 DNA reads as TGCAGTGCTAGTGGTGGCAATGAGCAGTTCTTC. Amino acids: CSASGGNEQFF.

For the CDR3, the DNA is TGTGCCAGCAAAGGTTCCAACTACAATGAGCAGTTCTTC. Protein product: CASKGSNYNEQFF. The chain has TRBV7-2 and TRBJ2-1; D uncertain. CDR1 is SGHTA and CDR2 is FQGNSA in the germline V gene. This CDR3 is built from 13 residues. Trimming removed 7 bases at V and 3 bases at J, with 10 bases between.

The chain carries TRBV6-1 and TRBJ2-5; D not resolved. Germline V gives CDR1 MNHNS, CDR2 SASEGT. The CDR3 has 13 residues. Trimming stripped 5 bases from V and 5 bases from J, with 12 bases between. CDR3 in amino acids: CASSQFQRETQYF. CDR3 DNA sequence: TGTGCCAGCAGTCAATTCCAAAGGGAGACCCAGTACTTC.

In its sample, this clonotype was seen a few times. The V gene is TRBV2, the J gene TRBJ2-3; D is ambiguous. This CDR3 has 15 amino acids. The V end lost 6 bases, the J end lost 0 bases, and 13 bases lay between the germline ends. Germline V gene data show CDR1 as SNHLY and CDR2 as FYNNEI. CDR3 sequence reads: CASSHPGASTDTQYF. CDR3 DNA sequence: TGTGCCAGCAGCCACCCTGGTGCTAGCACAGATACGCAGTATTTT.

J is TRBJ1-1 and V is TRBV10-3, with D unclear. V dropped 6 bases and J dropped 3 bases, with 8 bases sitting between them. The CDR3 sequence is 12 residues long. Germline V gene lookup returns CDR1 ENHRY and CDR2 SYGVKD. The DNA of the CDR3 is TGTGCCATCAGCCAAAGGGACACTGAAGCTTTCTTT. It translates to CAISQRDTEAFF.

The V gene is TRBV9, the J gene TRBJ1-1, with 7 bases that match TRBD1. The CDR3 runs to 15 residues. V lost 0 bases, J lost 7 bases, and 9 bases stayed unmatched. Germline CDR1 and CDR2: SGDLS and YYNGEE. CDR3 residues: CASSVDGTATLEAFF. In nucleotides, the CDR3 is TGTGCCAGCAGCGTAGACGGGACAGCTACCCTTGAAGCTTTCTTT.

This chain connects TRBV13 to TRBJ2-7; TRBD2 might be the D (6 bases). With 4 bases removed from V and 0 bases from J, the gap between germline ends came to 13 bases. In germline, CDR1 is PRHDT, CDR2 FYEKMQ (reference sequence). The CDR3 totals 15 residues. CDR3 amino acids: CASSWWGVSSYEQYF. The CDR3, as DNA: TGTGCCAGCAGCTGGTGGGGGGTTAGCTCCTACGAGCAGTACTTC.